The 3 T cell receptor beta chains given below trace back to one sample, sequenced in a study of T cells in Graves' hyperthyroidism and ophthalmopathy. Amplification of TCR beta CDR3 regions used RNA as the template. First-round RT-PCR with HTBI primers amplified the TCR CDR3 region. TCRdb re-called the multiplex PCR reads with MiXCR, one entry per CDR3 protein. The sample holds a few hundred thousand distinct CDR3 sequences, less than 20% seen once. Sequenced: blood. The source is a woman between 18 and 30 years old with Graves' hyperthyroidism that later progressed to Graves' ophthalmopathy.

In its sample, this clonotype was seen a few times. V is TRBV27 and J is TRBJ1-5, with D maybe TRBD1 (5 bases). CDR1 and CDR2 from the germline V gene are MNHEY and SMNVEV (reference sequence). CDR3 length equals 13 residues. Trimming took 7 bases from V and 4 from J, leaving 11 bases between them. DNA for the CDR3: TGTGCCAGCACCTTGGAGGGGAATCAGCCCCAGCATTTT. This gives the protein CASTLEGNQPQHF.

The gene calls are TRBV7-6 and TRBJ2-1, with D uncertain. CDR3 length: 14 amino acids. The V end lost 0 bases, the J end lost 5 bases, and 8 bases lay between the germline ends. From germline, CDR1 is SGHVS and CDR2 FNYEAQ. The CDR3 loop is CASSLAYANNEQFF. The CDR3 nucleotides read TGTGCCAGCAGCTTAGCATACGCCAACAATGAGCAGTTCTTC.

There are a few counts of this clonotype. This rearrangement joins TRBV27 to TRBJ2-7; D might be TRBD1 (6 bases). The CDR3 loop spans 17 amino acids. Germline V lookup: CDR1 MNHEY, CDR2 SMNVEV (reference sequence). V gave up 3 bases and J gave up 2 bases, with 20 bases separating them. The CDR3 DNA is TGTGCCAGCAGTTTTAGATTTCAGGGGACGGTGACCTACGAGCAGTACTTC. Protein product: CASSFRFQGTVTYEQYF.